The 12 T cell receptor beta chains in this list originate from one sample, sequenced in a study of blood T cell repertoires in COVID-19. Clones were read by immunoSEQ multiplex PCR, and TCRdb kept only the in-frame ones, dropping some. This table holds 270,000 or so clones, roughly 90% found once. Sample: peripheral blood. Receptors were obtained from a young woman with COVID-19, enrolled during active disease.

The chain uses TRBV23-1 and TRBJ1-2; D might be TRBD1 (5 bases). TRBV23-1 is an ORF for which the function is uncertain. This CDR3 region has 15 residues. The ends were cut back, 3 bases at V and 8 bases at J, with 19 bases in the middle. The CDR3 region is CASSHSGHLFVGYTF. The CDR3 DNA follows: TGCGCCAGCAGTCACTCTGGACACCTGTTCGTAGGCTACACCTTC.

The chain is built from TRBV5-4 and TRBJ2-6, with D maybe TRBD1 (6 bases). This CDR3 has 17 amino acids. Germline V gene lookup returns CDR1 SGHNT and CDR2 YYREEE (reference sequence). The V and J ends lost 3 bases and 3 bases respectively, with 16 bases between them. In DNA, the CDR3 is TGTGCCAGCAGCTCAGTGATACAGGGTTATGGGGCCAACGTCCTGACTTTC. This codes for CASSSVIQGYGANVLTF. Using reference TRBV5-4 and TRBJ2-6 for the parts outside the CDR3, the full variable domain is ETGVTQSPTHLIKTRGQQVTLRCSSQSGHNTVSWYQQALGQGPQFIFQYYREEENGRGNFPPRFSGLQFPNYSSELNVNALELDDSALYLCASSSVIQGYGANVLTFGAGSRLTVL.

This chain links TRBV27 with TRBJ1-1; perhaps TRBD1 as D (5 bases). Trimming stripped 3 bases from V and 5 bases from J, with 13 bases between. This CDR3 has 14 amino acids. The germline gives CDR1 MNHEY, CDR2 SMNVEV (reference sequence). This CDR3 is CASSFLGEGTEAFF. For the CDR3, the DNA is TGTGCCAGCAGTTTCCTAGGGGAGGGGACTGAAGCTTTCTTT.

The chain joins TRBV6-6 to TRBJ2-2, with D possibly TRBD2 on 5 matching bases. Germline loops: CDR1 MNHNY, CDR2 SVGAGI (reference sequence). V dropped 5 bases and J dropped 6 bases, with 7 bases sitting between them. The CDR3 runs 12 residues. Written as DNA, the CDR3 is TGTGCCAGCAGTCCCGGGGCCGGGGAGCTGTTTTTT. It translates to CASSPGAGELFF.

The V and J genes are TRBV7-9 and TRBJ1-1, with D maybe TRBD1 (5 bases). Trimming pared 5 bases from V and 3 bases from J, leaving 13 bases between. The CDR3 loop spans 14 amino acids. Per the germline V gene, CDR1 is SEHNR and CDR2 is FQNEAQ (reference sequence). The CDR3 DNA reads as TGTGCCAGCAGCCTAAAGCGCAGGGACACTGAAGCTTTCTTT. Amino acids: CASSLKRRDTEAFF.

The V gene is TRBV2, the J gene TRBJ1-2; TRBD1 matches 9 bases. V dropped 5 bases and J dropped 3; count of bases not matched to a gene: 16. This CDR3 contains 18 residues. Looked up from germline, CDR1 is SNHLY and CDR2 is FYNNEI. CDR3 residues: CASSTNRDREAKDYGYTF. The CDR3 region has the DNA TGTGCCAGCAGTACAAACCGGGACAGGGAGGCGAAAGACTATGGCTACACCTTC.

The V and J genes are TRBV2 and TRBJ2-3; D is undetermined. CDR3 length equals 12 residues. Trimming stripped 11 bases from V and 2 bases from J, with 11 bases between. CDR1 is SNHLY, CDR2 FYNNEI, per germline. The CDR3, as DNA: TGTGCCTCCCTGGGCACCACAGATACGCAGTATTTT. It encodes CASLGTTDTQYF.

The chain uses TRBV5-6 and TRBJ1-5; weak D call: TRBD1 (6 bases). The CDR3 is 15 residues long. Germline assignment: CDR1 SGHDT and CDR2 YYEEEE. V lost 3 bases, J lost 6 bases, and 16 bases lay in between. DNA for the CDR3: TGTGCCAGCAGCTCGACACAGGGATTCGGTCAGCCCCAGCATTTT. This encodes CASSSTQGFGQPQHF.

V usage is TRBV5-1 and J usage is TRBJ2-1; 7 positions match TRBD2. Germline V gives CDR1 SGHRS, CDR2 YFSETQ. Unmatched junction bases numbered 15, after V lost 3 bases and J lost 6 bases. This CDR3 comprises 17 residues. The CDR3 loop reads CASSYASGEKGFNEQFF. The CDR3 bases are TGCGCCAGCAGCTATGCGAGCGGGGAGAAGGGTTTCAATGAGCAGTTCTTC.

This sequence joins TRBV5-8 and TRBJ1-1; D is unclear. The CDR3 covers 11 residues. Germline CDR1 reads SGHTS; CDR2 reads YDEGEE. The V end lost 0 bases, the J end lost 7 bases, and 4 bases lay between the germline ends. The CDR3, as DNA: TGTGCCAGCAGCTTGGCCTTTGAAGCTTTCTTT. It specifies CASSLAFEAFF.

The chain uses TRBV6-5 and TRBJ1-6; D possibly corresponds to TRBD1 (6 bases). The CDR3 has 15 amino acids. The germline V gene has CDR1 MNHEY and CDR2 SVGAGI. V was trimmed by 4 bases and J by 7 bases, leaving 14 bases between them. CDR3 nucleotides: TGTGCCAGCAGTTCTCCTAGGGGGAGAAATTCACCCCTCCACTTT. It translates to CASSSPRGRNSPLHF.

This rearrangement joins TRBV4-1 to TRBJ2-3, with TRBD2 matching 7 bases. The length of the CDR3 is 17 residues. The V and J ends lost 4 bases and 0 bases, in that order; junction bases with no gene match: 10. Germline CDR1 is MGHRA and CDR2 is YSYEKL. The CDR3 DNA reads TGCGCCAGCAGCCGGAATGGGGGGGTGTCTAGCACAGATACGCAGTATTTT. As protein: CASSRNGGVSSTDTQYF.